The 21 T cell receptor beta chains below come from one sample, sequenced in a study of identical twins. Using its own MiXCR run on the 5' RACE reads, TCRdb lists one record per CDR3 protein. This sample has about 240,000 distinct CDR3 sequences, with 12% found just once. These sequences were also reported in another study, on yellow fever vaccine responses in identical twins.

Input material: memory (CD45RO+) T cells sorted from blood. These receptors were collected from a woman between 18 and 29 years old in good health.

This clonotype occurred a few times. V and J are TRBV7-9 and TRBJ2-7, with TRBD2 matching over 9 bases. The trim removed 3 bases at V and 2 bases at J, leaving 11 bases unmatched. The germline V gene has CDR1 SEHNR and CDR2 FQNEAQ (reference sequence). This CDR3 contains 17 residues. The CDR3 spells CASSLFPGTSSAYEQYF. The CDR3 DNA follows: TGTGCCAGCAGCTTGTTTCCCGGGACTAGCTCCGCCTACGAGCAGTACTTC.

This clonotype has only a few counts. In DNA form, the CDR3 reads TGTGCCAGCAGTGAAGCAGCCGGGGTTAGTGAGCAGTTCTTC. It codes for CASSEAAGVSEQFF. V usage is TRBV2 and J usage is TRBJ2-1; possible D gene TRBD2, 5 bases. In germline, CDR1 is SNHLY, CDR2 FYNNEI. V dropped 0 bases and J dropped 9 bases, with 12 bases sitting between them. This CDR3 has 14 residues.

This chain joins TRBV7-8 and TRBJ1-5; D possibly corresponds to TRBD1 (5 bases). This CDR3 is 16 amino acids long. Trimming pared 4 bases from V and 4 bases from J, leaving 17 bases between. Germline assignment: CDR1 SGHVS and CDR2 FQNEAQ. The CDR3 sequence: CASSSRGASENQPQHF. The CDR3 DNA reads TGTGCCAGCAGCTCCCGCGGGGCGTCGGAGAATCAGCCCCAGCATTTT.

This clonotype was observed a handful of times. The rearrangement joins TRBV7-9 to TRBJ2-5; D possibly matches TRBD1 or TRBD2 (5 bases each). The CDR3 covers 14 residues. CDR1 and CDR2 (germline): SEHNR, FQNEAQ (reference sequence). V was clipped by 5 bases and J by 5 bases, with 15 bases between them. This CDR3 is CASSPLTGPETQYF. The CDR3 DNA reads TGTGCCAGCAGCCCCCTTACGGGACCTGAGACCCAGTACTTC.

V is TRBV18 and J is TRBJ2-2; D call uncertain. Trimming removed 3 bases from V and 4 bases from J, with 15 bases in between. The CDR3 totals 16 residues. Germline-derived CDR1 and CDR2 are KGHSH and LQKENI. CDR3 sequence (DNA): TGTGCCAGCTCACCGAATATCCTCGAGTTCACCGGGGAGCTGTTTTTT. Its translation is CASSPNILEFTGELFF.

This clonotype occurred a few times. The CDR3 region has the DNA TGTGCCAGCAGCTTCATGAAAGAGGTGAATGAGCAGTTCTTC. Translating it yields CASSFMKEVNEQFF. V and J are TRBV11-2 and TRBJ2-1; D gene ambiguous. The CDR3 contains 14 residues. Trimming pared 3 bases from V and 7 bases from J, leaving 13 bases between. Germline lookup yields CDR1 SGHAT and CDR2 FQNNGV.

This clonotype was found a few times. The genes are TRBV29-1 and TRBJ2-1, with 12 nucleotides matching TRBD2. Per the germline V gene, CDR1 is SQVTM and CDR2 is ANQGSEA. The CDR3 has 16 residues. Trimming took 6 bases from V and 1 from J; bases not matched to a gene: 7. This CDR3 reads CSVGLAGGRSYNEQFF. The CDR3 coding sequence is TGCAGCGTCGGCCTAGCGGGGGGGCGGTCCTACAATGAGCAGTTCTTC.

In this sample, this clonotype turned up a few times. The CDR3 loop reads CSARDPGLAGNEQFF. In DNA form, the CDR3 reads TGCAGTGCTAGAGACCCGGGACTAGCGGGGAATGAGCAGTTCTTC. The rearrangement joins TRBV20-1 to TRBJ2-1; 13 bases line up with TRBD2. The CDR3 is 15 amino acids. V lost 0 bases and J lost 7; bases outside the gene matches: 3. Germline loops: CDR1 DFQATT, CDR2 SNEGSKA (reference sequence).

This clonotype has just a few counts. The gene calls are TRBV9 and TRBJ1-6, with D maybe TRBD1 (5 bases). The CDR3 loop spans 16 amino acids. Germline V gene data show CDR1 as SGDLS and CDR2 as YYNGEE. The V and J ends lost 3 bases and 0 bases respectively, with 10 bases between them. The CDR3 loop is CASSATASSYNSPLHF. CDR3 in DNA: TGTGCCAGCAGCGCGACAGCTAGCTCCTATAATTCACCCCTCCACTTT.

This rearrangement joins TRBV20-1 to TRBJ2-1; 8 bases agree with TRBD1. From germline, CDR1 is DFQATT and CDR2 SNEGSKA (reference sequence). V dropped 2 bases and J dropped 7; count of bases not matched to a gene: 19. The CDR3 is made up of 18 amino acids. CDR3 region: CSARPDRGVQWGPNEQFF. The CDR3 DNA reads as TGCAGTGCTAGACCCGACAGGGGTGTCCAATGGGGGCCGAATGAGCAGTTCTTC.

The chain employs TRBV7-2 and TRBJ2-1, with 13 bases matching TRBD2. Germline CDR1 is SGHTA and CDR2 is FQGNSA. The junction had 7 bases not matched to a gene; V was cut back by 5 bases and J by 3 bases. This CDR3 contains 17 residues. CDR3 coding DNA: TGTGCCAGCAGCGCCCGACTAGCGGGGGGCCTCTACAATGAGCAGTTCTTC. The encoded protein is CASSARLAGGLYNEQFF.

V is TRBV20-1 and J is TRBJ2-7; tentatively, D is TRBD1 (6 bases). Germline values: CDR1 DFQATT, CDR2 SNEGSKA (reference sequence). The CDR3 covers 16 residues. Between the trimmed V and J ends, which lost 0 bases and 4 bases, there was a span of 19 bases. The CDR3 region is CSARDSRQGKVYEQYF. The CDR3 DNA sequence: TGCAGTGCTAGAGATTCTAGGCAGGGGAAAGTTTACGAGCAGTACTTC.

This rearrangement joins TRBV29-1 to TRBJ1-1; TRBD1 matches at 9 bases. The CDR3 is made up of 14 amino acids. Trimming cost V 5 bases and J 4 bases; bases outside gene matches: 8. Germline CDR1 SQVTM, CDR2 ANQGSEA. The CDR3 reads CSVFTGGGSTEAFF. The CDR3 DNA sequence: TGCAGCGTTTTCACAGGGGGCGGAAGCACTGAAGCTTTCTTT.

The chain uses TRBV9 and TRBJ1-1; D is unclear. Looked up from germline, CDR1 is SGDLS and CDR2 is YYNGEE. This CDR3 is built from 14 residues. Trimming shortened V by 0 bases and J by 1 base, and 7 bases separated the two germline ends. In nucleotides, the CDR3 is TGTGCCAGCAGCGTAGCCGTGTGGAACACTGAAGCTTTCTTT. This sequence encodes CASSVAVWNTEAFF.

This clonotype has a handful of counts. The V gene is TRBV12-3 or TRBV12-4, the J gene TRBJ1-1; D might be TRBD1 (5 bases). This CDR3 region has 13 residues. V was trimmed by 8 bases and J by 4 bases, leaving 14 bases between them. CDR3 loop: CASGGVGGTEAFF. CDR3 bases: TGTGCCAGCGGTGGGGTCGGGGGCACTGAAGCTTTCTTT.

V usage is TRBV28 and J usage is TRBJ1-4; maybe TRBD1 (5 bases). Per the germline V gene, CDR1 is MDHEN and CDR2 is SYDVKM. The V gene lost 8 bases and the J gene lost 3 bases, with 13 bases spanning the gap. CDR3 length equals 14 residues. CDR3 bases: TGTGCCAGCGTTATGGGGACCGCTAATGAAAAACTGTTTTTT. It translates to CASVMGTANEKLFF. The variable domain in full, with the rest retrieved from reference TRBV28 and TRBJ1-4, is DVKVTQSSRYLVKRTGEKVFLECVQDMDHENMFWYRQDPGLGLRLIYFSYDVKMKEKGDIPEGYSVSREKKERFSLILESASTNQTSMYLCASVMGTANEKLFFGSGTQLSVL.

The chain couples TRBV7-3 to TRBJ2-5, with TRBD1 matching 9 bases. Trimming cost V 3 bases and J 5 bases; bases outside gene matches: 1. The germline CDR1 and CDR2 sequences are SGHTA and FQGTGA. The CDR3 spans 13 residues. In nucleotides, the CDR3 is TGTGCCAGCAGCTTCACAGGGGGCGAGACCCAGTACTTC. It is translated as CASSFTGGETQYF.

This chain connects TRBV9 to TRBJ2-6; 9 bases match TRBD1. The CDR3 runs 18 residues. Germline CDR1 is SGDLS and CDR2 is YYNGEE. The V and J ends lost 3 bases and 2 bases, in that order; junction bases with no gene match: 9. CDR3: CASSDSGTGTAGANVLTF. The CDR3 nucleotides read TGTGCCAGCAGCGATTCCGGGACAGGGACAGCTGGGGCCAACGTCCTGACTTTC.

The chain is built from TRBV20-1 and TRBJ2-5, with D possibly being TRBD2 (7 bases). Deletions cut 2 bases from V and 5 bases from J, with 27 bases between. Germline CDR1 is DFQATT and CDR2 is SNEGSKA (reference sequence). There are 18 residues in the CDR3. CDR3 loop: CSARISLAELTQGETQYF. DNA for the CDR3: TGCAGTGCTAGAATTAGTCTAGCGGAACTAACTCAGGGGGAGACCCAGTACTTC.

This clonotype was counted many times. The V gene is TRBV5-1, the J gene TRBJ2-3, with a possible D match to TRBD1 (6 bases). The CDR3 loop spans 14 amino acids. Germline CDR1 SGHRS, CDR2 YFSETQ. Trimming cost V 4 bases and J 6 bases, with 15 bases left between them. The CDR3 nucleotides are TGCGCCAGCAGCGGGGGCCGGGGCCGGGATACGCAGTATTTT. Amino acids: CASSGGRGRDTQYF.

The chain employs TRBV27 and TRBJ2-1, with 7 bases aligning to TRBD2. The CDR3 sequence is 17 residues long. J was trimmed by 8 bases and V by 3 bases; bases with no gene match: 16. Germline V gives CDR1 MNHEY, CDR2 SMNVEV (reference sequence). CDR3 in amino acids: CASSFLPAGARAYEQFF. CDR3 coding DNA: TGTGCCAGCAGTTTCCTTCCCGCGGGAGCAAGGGCTTATGAGCAGTTCTTC.